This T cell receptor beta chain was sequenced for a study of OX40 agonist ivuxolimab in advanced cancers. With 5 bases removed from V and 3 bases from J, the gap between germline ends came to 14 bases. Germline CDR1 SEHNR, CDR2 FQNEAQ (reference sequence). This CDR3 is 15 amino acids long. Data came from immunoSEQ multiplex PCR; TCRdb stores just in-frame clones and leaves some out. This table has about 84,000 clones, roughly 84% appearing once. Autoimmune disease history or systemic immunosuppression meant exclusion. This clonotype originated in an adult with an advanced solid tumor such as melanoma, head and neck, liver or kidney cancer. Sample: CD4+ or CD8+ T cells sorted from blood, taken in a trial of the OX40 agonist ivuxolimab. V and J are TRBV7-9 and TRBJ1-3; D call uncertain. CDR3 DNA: TGTGCCAGCAGCCCCCGGGCCACTAGTGGAAACACCATATATTTT. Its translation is CASSPRATSGNTIYF.